The next 25 T cell receptor beta chains were all read from a single sample in a study of cytomegalovirus exposure and HLA in healthy donors. The PCR ran on 60 Vbeta and 13 Jbeta primers. Profiling relied on immunoSEQ multiplex PCR, and the TCRdb table lists in-frame clones only, not all of them. The sample holds roughly 150,000 clones, around 80% seen once. Sample: PBMCs. Receptor source: a man aged 18 to 35 in good health and CMV-seronegative.

This clone was detected a few times. The chain is built from TRBV5-1 and TRBJ2-1; 10 nucleotides agree with TRBD2. Germline V gene sequence: CDR1 SGHRS, CDR2 YFSETQ. V lost 4 bases, J lost 6 bases, and 4 bases stayed unmatched. The CDR3 covers 14 residues. CDR3 sequence: CASSQASGSNEQFF. CDR3 in DNA: TGCGCCAGCAGCCAAGCTAGCGGGAGCAATGAGCAGTTCTTC.

This clone was recorded only once. The chain uses TRBV28 and TRBJ1-5, with a possible D match to TRBD1 (6 bases). Germline V CDR1 and CDR2: MDHEN, SYDVKM. V lost 5 bases to trimming and J lost 2 bases, with 19 bases between them. CDR3 length: 17 amino acids. The CDR3 coding sequence is TGTGCCAGCAGTCTCTGGGGGGGGCAGGGGCGCAATCAGCCCCAGCATTTT. It specifies CASSLWGGQGRNQPQHF.

The DNA of the CDR3 is TGCAGCGTCAGACAGGGGGCGGGGGACACTGAAGCTTTCTTT. Protein: CSVRQGAGDTEAFF. The V call is TRBV29-1, the J call TRBJ1-1, with 10 bases aligning to TRBD1. Germline V lookup: CDR1 SQVTM, CDR2 ANQGSEA. The CDR3 runs to 14 residues. V lost 6 bases to trimming and J lost 3 bases; unmatched junction nucleotides: 7.

A word on this clone: This sample includes further DNA sequences coding for the same CDR3. The rearrangement joins TRBV28 to TRBJ2-1; 7 bases agree with TRBD2. Germline V gene data show CDR1 as MDHEN and CDR2 as SYDVKM. Unmatched junction bases numbered 2, after V lost 5 bases and J lost 7 bases. This CDR3 comprises 12 residues. Written as DNA, the CDR3 is TGTGCCAGCAGTCTAGCGGAGAATGAGCAGTTCTTC. It specifies CASSLAENEQFF. The full variable domain, its missing parts supplied by reference TRBV28 and TRBJ2-1, is DVKVTQSSRYLVKRTGEKVFLECVQDMDHENMFWYRQDPGLGLRLIYFSYDVKMKEKGDIPEGYSVSREKKERFSLILESASTNQTSMYLCASSLAENEQFFGPGTRLTVL.

The table lists this clone with a few counts. The chain couples TRBV4-3 to TRBJ2-7, with TRBD2 as a possible D gene (6 bases). The CDR3 loop spans 14 amino acids. Germline assignment: CDR1 LGHNA and CDR2 YSLEER. Trimming shortened V by 0 bases and J by 4 bases, and 10 bases separated the two germline ends. CDR3 DNA sequence: TGCGCCAGCAGCCAAGAACGGGAGTGGTACGAGCAGTACTTC. This codes for CASSQEREWYEQYF.

This chain connects TRBV9 to TRBJ1-4; possibly TRBD1 for D (5 bases). The CDR3 spans 16 residues. V lost 0 bases and J lost 4, with 13 bases in between. CDR1 is SGDLS and CDR2 is YYNGEE in the germline V gene. CDR3 residues: CASSVGGLDLNEKLFF. In DNA, the CDR3 is TGTGCCAGCAGCGTAGGGGGACTAGACCTTAATGAAAAACTGTTTTTT.

The rearrangement links TRBV15 to TRBJ2-3; perhaps TRBD2 as D (6 bases). Germline CDR1 is LNHNV and CDR2 is YYDKDF (reference sequence). Trimming removed 0 bases at V and 4 bases at J, with 14 bases between. This CDR3 comprises 16 residues. The CDR3 loop reads CATSRDLREPADTQYF. CDR3 nucleotide sequence: TGTGCCACCAGCAGAGATCTACGGGAGCCTGCAGATACGCAGTATTTT. Together with reference TRBV15 and TRBJ2-3, the CDR3 gives the full variable domain: DAMVIQNPRYQVTQFGKPVTLSCSQTLNHNVMYWYQQKSSQAPKLLFHYYDKDFNNEADTPDNFQSRRPNTSFCFLDIRSPGLGDTAMYLCATSRDLREPADTQYFGPGTRLTVL.

This clone was seen a few times. V and J are TRBV30 and TRBJ2-2; no firm D call. Germline V gene lookup returns CDR1 GTSNPN and CDR2 SVGIG (reference sequence). V dropped 3 bases and J dropped 7 bases, with 6 bases sitting between them. The CDR3 covers 11 residues. The CDR3 region has the DNA TGTGCCTGGAGCGCGGTCGGGGAGCTGTTTTTT. This sequence encodes CAWSAVGELFF.

The rearrangement links TRBV6-1 to TRBJ1-5; D unclear. Per germline, CDR1 MNHNS and CDR2 SASEGT. The length of the CDR3 is 13 residues. V gave up 5 bases and J gave up 8 bases, with 13 bases separating them. The CDR3 loop is CASSTPPREPQHF. CDR3 DNA: TGTGCCAGCAGTACACCGCCCCGGGAGCCCCAGCATTTT.

The chain links TRBV4-3 to TRBJ2-1; D is possibly TRBD2 (6 bases). The germline gives CDR1 LGHNA, CDR2 YSLEER. V lost 0 bases to trimming and J lost 9 bases, with 9 bases between them. The CDR3 covers 13 residues. The CDR3 sequence is CASSQETGSEQFF. Here the CDR3 DNA reads TGCGCCAGCAGCCAAGAAACCGGGAGTGAGCAGTTCTTC.

This chain uses TRBV19 with TRBJ2-7; D gene unclear. This CDR3 has 11 residues. Germline V lookup: CDR1 LNHDA, CDR2 SQIVND (reference sequence). Deletions cut 3 bases from V and 4 bases from J, with 4 bases between. CDR3 residues: CASSIGYEQYF. The CDR3 region has the DNA TGTGCCAGTAGTATCGGTTACGAGCAGTACTTC.

The V gene is TRBV11-2, the J gene TRBJ1-4, with D possibly TRBD1 on 6 matching bases. The CDR3 extends over 15 amino acids. With 2 bases removed from V and 3 bases from J, the gap between germline ends came to 10 bases. Germline V gene data show CDR1 as SGHAT and CDR2 as FQNNGV. The CDR3 nucleotides are TGTGCCAGCAGCTTAACAGGGACCCCTAATGAAAAACTGTTTTTT. Protein product: CASSLTGTPNEKLFF.

The CDR3 nucleotides are TGTGCCAGCTTCCACATAGGGGACAACTACAATGAGCAGTTCTTC. Amino acid sequence: CASFHIGDNYNEQFF. The chain couples TRBV7-2 to TRBJ2-1; D perhaps matches TRBD1 (6 bases). Germline V lookup: CDR1 SGHTA, CDR2 FQGNSA. V gave up 8 bases and J gave up 3 bases, with 17 bases separating them. The CDR3 covers 15 residues.

The chain couples TRBV28 to TRBJ2-2; D perhaps matches TRBD2 (6 bases). Germline CDR1 MDHEN, CDR2 SYDVKM. The V gene lost 7 bases and the J gene lost 6 bases, with 15 bases spanning the gap. The CDR3 consists of 14 residues. Here the CDR3 DNA reads TGTGCCAGCATAACGGGAGCGATCGCCGGGGAGCTGTTTTTT. Its protein product is CASITGAIAGELFF.

This chain connects TRBV7-2 to TRBJ2-2; maybe TRBD1 (6 bases). Trimming took 4 bases from V and 1 from J, leaving 7 bases between them. Per the germline V gene, CDR1 is SGHTA and CDR2 is FQGNSA. The CDR3 length is 14 residues. The CDR3 loop reads CASSWGQNTGELFF. CDR3 DNA sequence: TGTGCCAGCAGCTGGGGACAGAACACCGGGGAGCTGTTTTTT.

V and J are TRBV9 and TRBJ2-2; TRBD2 agrees at 13 bases. The germline V gene has CDR1 SGDLS and CDR2 YYNGEE. This CDR3 has 19 residues. V lost 2 bases to trimming and J lost 4 bases; unmatched junction nucleotides: 11. The CDR3: CASSVAELAGGPSTGELFF. The CDR3 region has the DNA TGTGCCAGCAGCGTTGCCGAACTAGCGGGAGGGCCCTCCACCGGGGAGCTGTTTTTT.

The chain carries TRBV29-1 and TRBJ2-7, with 9 positions matching TRBD1. Germline V CDR1 and CDR2: SQVTM, ANQGSEA. There are 13 residues in the CDR3. V gave up 7 bases and J gave up 3 bases; unmatched junction bases: 7. CDR3 protein: CSGRTGAGYEQYF. DNA for the CDR3: TGCAGCGGGAGGACAGGGGCGGGCTACGAGCAGTACTTC.

The rearrangement uses TRBV21-1 and TRBJ2-2; TRBD2 is the table's D call, not checked against the DNA. TRBV21-1 is a pseudogene segment. This CDR3 has 16 residues. The CDR3 region has the DNA TGTGCCAGCAGCAAAGGGGGACTCAGGAACACCGGGGAGCTGTTTTTT. This gives the protein CASSKGGLRNTGELFF.

This clone came up once. The rearrangement uses TRBV5-1 and TRBJ2-4; TRBD1 aligns across 8 bases. The J segment lost 4 bases and the V segment lost 4 bases, leaving 7 bases of the junction unmatched. There are 15 residues in the CDR3. Germline V gives CDR1 SGHRS, CDR2 YFSETQ. CDR3 region: CASSPLGTGKNIQYF. The CDR3 DNA reads TGCGCCAGCAGCCCCCTAGGGACAGGTAAAAACATTCAGTACTTC.

This clone has only one observation. This CDR3 is CASSSKRGSYEQYF. The CDR3 DNA reads as TGTGCCAGCAGCTCCAAAAGGGGGTCATACGAGCAGTACTTC. The genes are TRBV7-8 and TRBJ2-7; possibly TRBD1 for D (6 bases). The CDR3 totals 14 residues. Germline CDR1 is SGHVS and CDR2 is FQNEAQ. Trimming left V 4 bases short and J 4 bases short, with 14 bases between.

This rearrangement joins TRBV5-1 to TRBJ2-5; 8 bases are a match to TRBD1. Germline V gene sequence: CDR1 SGHRS, CDR2 YFSETQ. The V and J ends lost 3 bases and 0 bases, in that order; junction bases with no gene match: 13. CDR3 length: 18 amino acids. The CDR3 loop reads CASSSVFRDRPYQETQYF. The CDR3 DNA follows: TGCGCCAGCAGCTCAGTCTTCCGGGACAGGCCGTACCAAGAGACCCAGTACTTC.

The rearrangement joins TRBV30 to TRBJ1-5; 9 positions match TRBD1. CDR3 size: 15 residues. Germline CDR1 and CDR2: GTSNPN and SVGIG (reference sequence). CDR3 nucleotides: TGTGCTTCTCATCCCGGGACAGGGAAAGGTCAGCCCCAGCATTTT. Translation gives CASHPGTGKGQPQHF.

This chain joins TRBV11-2 and TRBJ2-7, with D maybe TRBD2 (6 bases). Trimming removed 8 bases at V and 6 bases at J, with 20 bases between. The CDR3 loop spans 14 amino acids. Germline CDR1 SGHAT, CDR2 FQNNGV. CDR3 amino acids: CASSTRDGALEQYF. Here the CDR3 DNA reads TGTGCCAGCTCCACGCGGGACGGAGCTCTCGAGCAGTACTTC. The full variable domain, rest sourced from reference TRBV11-2 and TRBJ2-7, is EAGVAQSPRYKIIEKRQSVAFWCNPISGHATLYWYQQILGQGPKLLIQFQNNGVVDDSQLPKDRFSAERLKGVDSTLKIQPAKLEDSAVYLCASSTRDGALEQYFGPGTRLTVT.

This clone was observed a handful of times. V gene TRBV5-5 combines with J gene TRBJ1-1; D is perhaps TRBD1 (5 bases). The CDR3 spans 14 residues. Germline loops: CDR1 SGHKS, CDR2 YYEKEE (reference sequence). V was pared by 4 bases and J by 2 bases, with 12 bases between. As DNA, the CDR3 is TGTGCCAGCAGCGTCCAGGGAGGAAACACTGAAGCTTTCTTT. It specifies CASSVQGGNTEAFF.

The V and J genes are TRBV5-4 and TRBJ2-3; TRBD2 matches 12 bases. CDR1 is SGHNT and CDR2 is YYREEE in the germline V gene (reference sequence). CDR3 length equals 14 residues. The J segment lost 6 bases and the V segment lost 4 bases, leaving 3 bases of the junction unmatched. The CDR3 sequence: CASSPGTSGDTQYF. CDR3 coding DNA: TGTGCCAGCAGCCCGGGGACTAGCGGGGATACGCAGTATTTT.